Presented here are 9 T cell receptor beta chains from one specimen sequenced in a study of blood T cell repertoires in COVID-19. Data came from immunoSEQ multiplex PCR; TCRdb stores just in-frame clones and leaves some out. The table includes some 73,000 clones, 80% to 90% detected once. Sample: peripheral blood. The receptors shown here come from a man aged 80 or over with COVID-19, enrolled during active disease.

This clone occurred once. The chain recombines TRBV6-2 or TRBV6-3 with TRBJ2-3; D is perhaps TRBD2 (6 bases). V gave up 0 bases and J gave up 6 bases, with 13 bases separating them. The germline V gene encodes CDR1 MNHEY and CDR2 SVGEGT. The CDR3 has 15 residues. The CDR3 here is CASSYSEGEGDTQYF. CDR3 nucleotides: TGTGCCAGCAGTTACTCGGAGGGCGAGGGGGATACGCAGTATTTT.

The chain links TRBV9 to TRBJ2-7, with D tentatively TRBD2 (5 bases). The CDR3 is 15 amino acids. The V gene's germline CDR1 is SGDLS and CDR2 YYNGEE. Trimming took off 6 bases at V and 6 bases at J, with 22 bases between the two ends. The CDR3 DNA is TGTGCCAGCACGTCCGGGCCAAGAAGCGGTGGCGAGCAGTACTTC. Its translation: CASTSGPRSGGEQYF. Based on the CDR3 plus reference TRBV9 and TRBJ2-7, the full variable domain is DSGVTQTPKHLITATGQRVTLRCSPRSGDLSVYWYQQSLDQGLQFLIQYYNGEERAKGNILERFSAQQFPDLHSELNLSSLELGDSALYFCASTSGPRSGGEQYFGPGTRLTVT.

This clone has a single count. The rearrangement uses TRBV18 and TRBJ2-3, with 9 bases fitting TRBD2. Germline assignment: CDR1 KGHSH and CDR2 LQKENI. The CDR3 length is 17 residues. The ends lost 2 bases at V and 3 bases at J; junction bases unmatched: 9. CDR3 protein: CASSPSFSGGATDTQYF. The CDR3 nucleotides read TGTGCCAGCTCACCAAGTTTTAGCGGGGGAGCTACAGATACGCAGTATTTT.

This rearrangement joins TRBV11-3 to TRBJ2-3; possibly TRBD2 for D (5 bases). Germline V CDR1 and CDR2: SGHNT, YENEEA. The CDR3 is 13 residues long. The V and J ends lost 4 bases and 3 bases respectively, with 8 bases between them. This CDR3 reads CASSSPGTDTQYF. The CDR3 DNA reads TGTGCCAGCAGCTCCCCGGGGACAGATACGCAGTATTTT.

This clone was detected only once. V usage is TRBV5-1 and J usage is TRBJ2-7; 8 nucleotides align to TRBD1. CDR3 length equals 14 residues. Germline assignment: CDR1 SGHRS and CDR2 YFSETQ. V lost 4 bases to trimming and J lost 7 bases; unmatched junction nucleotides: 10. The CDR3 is CASSNGQGLGEQYF. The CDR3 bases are TGCGCCAGCAGCAACGGACAGGGTTTGGGGGAGCAGTACTTC. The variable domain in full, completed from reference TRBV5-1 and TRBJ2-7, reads KAGVTQTPRYLIKTRGQQVTLSCSPISGHRSVSWYQQTPGQGLQFLFEYFSETQRNKGNFPGRFSGRQFSNSRSEMNVSTLELGDSALYLCASSNGQGLGEQYFGPGTRLTVT.

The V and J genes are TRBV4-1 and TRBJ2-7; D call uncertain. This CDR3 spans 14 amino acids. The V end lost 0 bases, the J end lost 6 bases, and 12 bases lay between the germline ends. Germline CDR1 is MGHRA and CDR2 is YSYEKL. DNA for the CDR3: TGCGCCAGCAGCCAAGATGTATTACAAAGCGAGCAGTACTTC. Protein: CASSQDVLQSEQYF.

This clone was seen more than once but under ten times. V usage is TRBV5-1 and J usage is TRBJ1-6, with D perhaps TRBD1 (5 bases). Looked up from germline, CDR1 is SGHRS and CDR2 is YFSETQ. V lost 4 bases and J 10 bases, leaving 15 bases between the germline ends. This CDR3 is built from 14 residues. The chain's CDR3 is CASSRPDMGSPLHF. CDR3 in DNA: TGCGCCAGCAGCCGACCGGACATGGGCTCACCCCTCCACTTT.

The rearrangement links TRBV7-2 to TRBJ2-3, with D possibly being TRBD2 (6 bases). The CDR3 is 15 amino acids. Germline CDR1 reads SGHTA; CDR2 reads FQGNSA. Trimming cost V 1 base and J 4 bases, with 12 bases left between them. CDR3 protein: CASSLGWRGSDTQYF. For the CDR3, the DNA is TGTGCCAGCAGCTTAGGTTGGCGGGGCTCAGATACGCAGTATTTT.

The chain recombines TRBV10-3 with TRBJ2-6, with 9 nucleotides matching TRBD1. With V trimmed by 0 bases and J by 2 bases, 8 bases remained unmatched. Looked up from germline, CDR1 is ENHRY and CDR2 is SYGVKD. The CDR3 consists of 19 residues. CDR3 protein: CAISESGTGLFPGANVLTF. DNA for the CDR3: TGTGCCATCAGTGAGTCCGGGACAGGGTTGTTCCCTGGGGCCAACGTCCTGACTTTC.